This T cell receptor (beta chain) was observed in a study of human T cells and chemical hapten exposure. Each CDR3 protein is one row after TCRdb ran MiXCR on the RACE reads. In the table there are under 450,000 distinct CDR3 sequences, about 6.9% of which are singletons. This CDR3 comprises 15 residues. The V end was cut by 1 base, the J end by 5 bases, with 16 bases between. Germline V CDR1 and CDR2: SGHDT, YYEEEE. The sample's time point: patch test 2, 6 weeks after DPC sensitization. As for treatment: therapeutic diphenylcyclopropenone sensitization with weekly scalp DPC. This clonotype appeared many times.

The TCR originated in a woman younger than 35 with alopecia areata. Some clones in this sample may be carry-over from other donors' samples. The sequencing used whole blood, collected in connection with sensitization to the hapten diphenylcyclopropenone (DPC). The chain joins TRBV5-6 to TRBJ2-7, with a weak D call TRBD1 (5 bases). The CDR3, as DNA: TGTGCCAGCAGCTTGTTGTGGCCAGGGCCCCACGAGCAGTACTTC. Translated: CASSLLWPGPHEQYF.